One T cell receptor beta chain is described in this entry. Its antigen is not known. Generated by immunoSEQ multiplex PCR, the TCRdb table keeps only in-frame clones and is missing some. The repertoire holds roughly 17,000 clones, with under 95% as singletons. The sample comes from a study of untreated major depressive disorder. Points from the study as a whole: Compared with controls, depressed patients showed more TRBV05-01 (Vbeta 5.1) usage in CD4+ T cells. In every subject, the five largest TRBV05-01 clones were private.

Trimming pared 3 bases from V and 0 bases from J, leaving 19 bases between. The germline V gene encodes CDR1 SGHRS and CDR2 YFSETQ. This CDR3 contains 18 residues. J is TRBJ1-3 and V is TRBV5-1, with D unresolved. Sequences were obtained from CD4+ T cells from PBMCs. The TCR was taken from a woman aged 40 to 55 with major depressive disorder. The CDR3 DNA reads TGCGCCAGCAGCTCGGCAGCCTCCAGAGCCTCCTCTGGAAACACCATATATTTT. It codes for CASSSAASRASSGNTIYF.